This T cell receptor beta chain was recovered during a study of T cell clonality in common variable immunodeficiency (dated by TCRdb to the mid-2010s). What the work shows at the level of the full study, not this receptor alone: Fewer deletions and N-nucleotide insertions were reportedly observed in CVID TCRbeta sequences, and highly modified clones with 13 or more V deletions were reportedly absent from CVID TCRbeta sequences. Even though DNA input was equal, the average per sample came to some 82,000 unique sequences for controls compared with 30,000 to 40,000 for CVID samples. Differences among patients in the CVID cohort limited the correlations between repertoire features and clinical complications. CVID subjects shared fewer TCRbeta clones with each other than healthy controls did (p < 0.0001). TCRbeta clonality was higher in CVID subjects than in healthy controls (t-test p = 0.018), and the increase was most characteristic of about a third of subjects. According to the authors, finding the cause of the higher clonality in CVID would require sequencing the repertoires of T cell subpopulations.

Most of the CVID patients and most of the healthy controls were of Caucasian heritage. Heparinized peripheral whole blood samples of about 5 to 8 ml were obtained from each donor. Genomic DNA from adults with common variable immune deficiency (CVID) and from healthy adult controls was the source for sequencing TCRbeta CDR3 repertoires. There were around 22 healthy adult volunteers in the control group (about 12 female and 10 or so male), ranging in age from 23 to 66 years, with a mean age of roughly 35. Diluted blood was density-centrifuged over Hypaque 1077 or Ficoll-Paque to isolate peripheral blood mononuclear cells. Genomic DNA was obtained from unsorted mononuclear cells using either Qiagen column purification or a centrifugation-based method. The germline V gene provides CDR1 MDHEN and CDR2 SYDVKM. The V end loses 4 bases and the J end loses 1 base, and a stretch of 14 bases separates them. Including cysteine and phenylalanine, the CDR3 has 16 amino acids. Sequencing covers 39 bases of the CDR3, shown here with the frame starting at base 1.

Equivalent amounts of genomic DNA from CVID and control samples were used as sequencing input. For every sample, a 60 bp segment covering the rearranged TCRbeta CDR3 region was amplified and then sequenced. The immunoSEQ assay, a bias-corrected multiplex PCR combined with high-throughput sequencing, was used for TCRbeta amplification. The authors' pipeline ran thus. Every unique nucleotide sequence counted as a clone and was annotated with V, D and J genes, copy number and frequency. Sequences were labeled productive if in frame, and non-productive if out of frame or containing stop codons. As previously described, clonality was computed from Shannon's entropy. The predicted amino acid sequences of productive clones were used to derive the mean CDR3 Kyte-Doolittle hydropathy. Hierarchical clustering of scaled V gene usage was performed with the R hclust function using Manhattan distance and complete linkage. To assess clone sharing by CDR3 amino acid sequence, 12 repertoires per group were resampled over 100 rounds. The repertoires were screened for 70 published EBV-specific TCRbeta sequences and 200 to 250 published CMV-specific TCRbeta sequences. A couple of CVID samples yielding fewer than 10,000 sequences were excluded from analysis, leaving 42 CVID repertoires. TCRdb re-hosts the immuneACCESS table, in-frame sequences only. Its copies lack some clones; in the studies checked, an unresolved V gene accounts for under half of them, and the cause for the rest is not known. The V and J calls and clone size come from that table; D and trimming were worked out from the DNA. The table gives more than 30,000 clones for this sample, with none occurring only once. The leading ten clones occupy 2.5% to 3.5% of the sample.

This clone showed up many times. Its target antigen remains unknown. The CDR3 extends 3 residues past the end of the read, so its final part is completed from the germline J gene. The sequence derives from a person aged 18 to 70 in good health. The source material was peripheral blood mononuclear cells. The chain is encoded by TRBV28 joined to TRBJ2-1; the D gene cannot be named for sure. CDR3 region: CASSSPLAGSYNEQFF. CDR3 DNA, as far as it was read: TGTGCCAGCAGTTCCCCTCTGGCAGGTTCCTACAATGAG. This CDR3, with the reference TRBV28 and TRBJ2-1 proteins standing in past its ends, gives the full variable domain DVKVTQSSRYLVKRTGEKVFLECVQDMDHENMFWYRQDPGLGLRLIYFSYDVKMKEKGDIPEGYSVSREKKERFSLILESASTNQTSMYLCASSSPLAGSYNEQFFGPGTRLTVL.